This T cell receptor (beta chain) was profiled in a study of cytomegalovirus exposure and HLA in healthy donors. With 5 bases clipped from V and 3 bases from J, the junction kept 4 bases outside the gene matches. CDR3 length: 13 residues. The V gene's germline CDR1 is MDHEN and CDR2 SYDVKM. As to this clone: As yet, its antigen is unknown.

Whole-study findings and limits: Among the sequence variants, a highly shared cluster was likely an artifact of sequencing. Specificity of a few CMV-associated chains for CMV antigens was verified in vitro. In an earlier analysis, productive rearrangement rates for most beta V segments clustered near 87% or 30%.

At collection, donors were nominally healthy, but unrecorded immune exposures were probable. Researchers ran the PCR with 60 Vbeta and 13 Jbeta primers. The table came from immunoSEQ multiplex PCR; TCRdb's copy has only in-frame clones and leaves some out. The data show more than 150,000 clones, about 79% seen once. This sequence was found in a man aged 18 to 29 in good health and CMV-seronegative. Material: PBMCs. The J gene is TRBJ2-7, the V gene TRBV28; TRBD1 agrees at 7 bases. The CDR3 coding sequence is TGTGCCAGCAGTCGGGACAGAGACTACGAGCAGTACTTC. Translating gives CASSRDRDYEQYF.